The 28 T cell receptor beta chains reported below all come from one sample, sequenced in a study of vaccination and CD4 T cells after COVID-19. Their cognate antigens are unknown. The assay that was used to sequence DNA from cultured CD4+ T cells was the Oncomine TCR Beta short-read assay. MiXCR, run by TCRdb on the PCR reads, gives a single entry per CDR3 protein. This sample has over 20,000 distinct CDR3 sequences, with roughly 52% found just once. As for treatment: roughly 10-day PBMC culture with coronavirus spike peptide pools or control peptides (ViraFEST assay). Sequencing was done on a sample of CD4+ T cells from blood, cultured in vitro. These receptors all come from a human donor who had recovered from COVID-19.

This clonotype came up a few times. The V call is TRBV30, the J call TRBJ1-2; TRBD1 is a possible D gene (5 bases). The CDR3 consists of 15 residues. V dropped 1 base and J dropped 1 base, with 13 bases sitting between them. In germline, CDR1 is GTSNPN, CDR2 SVGIG (reference sequence). Here the CDR3 DNA reads TGTGCCTGGAGTGGGGGGTCCCTTTATAACTATGGCTACACCTTC. It translates to CAWSGGSLYNYGYTF. Full variable domain (missing parts from reference TRBV30 and TRBJ1-2): SQTIHQWPATLVQPVGSPLSLECTVEGTSNPNLYWYRQAAGRGLQLLFYSVGIGQISSEVPQNLSASRPQDRQFILSSKKLLLSDSGFYLCAWSGGSLYNYGYTFGSGTRLTVV.

The chain employs TRBV2 and TRBJ1-1; weak D call: TRBD1 (5 bases). This CDR3 region has 14 residues. V lost 7 bases and J lost 3, with 15 bases in between. Germline CDR1 is SNHLY and CDR2 is FYNNEI. DNA for the CDR3: TGTGCCAGCACCGCCAGGGCGAGTGACACTGAAGCTTTCTTT. Amino acid sequence: CASTARASDTEAFF.

This clonotype was observed a few times. The rearrangement joins TRBV27 to TRBJ2-3; 8 bases map to TRBD2. V lost 2 bases, J lost 3 bases, and 4 bases stayed unmatched. Per germline, CDR1 MNHEY and CDR2 SMNVEV (reference sequence). This CDR3 has 15 residues. The DNA for the CDR3 is TGTGCCAGCAGTTTACGCGGGGGGTGGACAGATACGCAGTATTTT. Residues: CASSLRGGWTDTQYF.

This chain uses TRBV20-1 with TRBJ2-3; tentatively, D is TRBD2 (5 bases). The CDR3 consists of 12 residues. Per germline, CDR1 DFQATT and CDR2 SNEGSKA (reference sequence). Trimming pared 5 bases from V and 2 bases from J, leaving 8 bases between. Written as DNA, the CDR3 is TGCAGTGCTGGGAGACCCACAGATACGCAGTATTTT. It codes for CSAGRPTDTQYF.

The chain has TRBV12-5 and TRBJ1-1; D gene unclear. The CDR3 is made up of 13 amino acids. Germline V lookup: CDR1 LGHNT, CDR2 FRNRAP. V lost 6 bases, J lost 3 bases, and 11 bases lay in between. CDR3 bases: TGTGCTAGTGGCCTCCGGTGGGACACTGAAGCTTTCTTT. It translates to CASGLRWDTEAFF.

The table lists this clonotype with a few counts. V usage is TRBV24-1 and J usage is TRBJ1-1; D gene uncertain. CDR1 is KGHDR and CDR2 is SFDVKD in the germline V gene. The CDR3 length is 13 residues. The V and J ends lost 12 bases and 0 bases respectively, with 13 bases between them. CDR3 nucleotide sequence: TGTGCCTCCGACAATGGAGTGAACACTGAAGCTTTCTTT. Translating gives CASDNGVNTEAFF.

The genes are TRBV6-4 and TRBJ2-3, with a tentative D call TRBD2 (6 bases). V shed 3 bases and J shed 4 bases, with 11 bases lying between them. The CDR3 is 14 amino acids. Per the germline V gene, CDR1 is MRHNA and CDR2 is SNTAGT. CDR3 bases: TGTGCCAGCAGTGAGTCGGGAGAGGCAGATACGCAGTATTTT. This gives the protein CASSESGEADTQYF.

This clonotype was found a few times. V and J are TRBV20-1 and TRBJ1-3; 10 positions agree with TRBD1. CDR1 is DFQATT and CDR2 is SNEGSKA in the germline V gene (reference sequence). This CDR3 comprises 20 residues. J was trimmed by 0 bases and V by 1 base; bases with no gene match: 15. The CDR3: CSARAVSGTGASISGNTIYF. CDR3 nucleotides: TGCAGTGCTAGAGCCGTCTCCGGGACAGGGGCATCCATCTCTGGAAACACCATATATTTT.

V usage is TRBV28 and J usage is TRBJ1-2; weak D call: TRBD1 (6 bases). Germline V lookup: CDR1 MDHEN, CDR2 SYDVKM. The CDR3 covers 16 residues. Trimming shortened V by 10 bases and J by 3 bases, and 24 bases separated the two germline ends. The CDR3 here is CATRALQGSGYYGYTF. The CDR3 nucleotides read TGTGCCACCCGGGCGTTACAGGGTTCGGGATACTATGGCTACACCTTC.

The gene calls are TRBV11-3 and TRBJ1-1; TRBD1 is a possible D gene (5 bases). V shed 5 bases and J shed 1 base, with 14 bases lying between them. The length of the CDR3 is 15 residues. Looked up from germline, CDR1 is SGHNT and CDR2 is YENEEA. The CDR3 here is CASSPRGSANTEAFF. CDR3 nucleotide sequence: TGTGCCAGCAGCCCGCGGGGGTCTGCGAACACTGAAGCTTTCTTT.

This clonotype was observed a few times. The rearrangement joins TRBV20-1 to TRBJ1-1; no firm D call. The CDR3 loop spans 13 amino acids. Trimming removed 2 bases at V and 4 bases at J, with 11 bases between. Germline V gene lookup returns CDR1 DFQATT and CDR2 SNEGSKA (reference sequence). As DNA, the CDR3 is TGCAGTGCTAGACCGAGCGCCGGCACTGAAGCTTTCTTT. It translates to CSARPSAGTEAFF.

In this sample, this clonotype turned up once. One end of the junction varies from germline; a read error may be responsible. The genes are TRBV29-1 and TRBJ2-1; 11 nucleotides align to TRBD2. The CDR3 contains 14 residues. CDR1 and CDR2 from the germline V gene are SQVTM and ANQGSEA. CDR3 coding DNA: TGCAGCGTTGAAGATGAGGTAGCGGGAGGGCGAAGTCTCTTC. Its protein is CSVEDEVAGGRSLF.

The V call is TRBV19, the J call TRBJ1-1; no firm D call. Trimming shortened V by 4 bases and J by 2 bases, and 14 bases separated the two germline ends. The germline V gene has CDR1 LNHDA and CDR2 SQIVND (reference sequence). The CDR3 is 15 amino acids. The CDR3 spells CASSKLLGLNTEAFF. For the CDR3, the DNA is TGTGCCAGTAGTAAACTGTTAGGCCTCAACACTGAAGCTTTCTTT. The entire variable domain, with the rest obtained from reference TRBV19 and TRBJ1-1, is as follows: DGGITQSPKYLFRKEGQNVTLSCEQNLNHDAMYWYRQDPGQGLRLIYYSQIVNDFQKGDIAEGYSVSREKKESFPLTVTSAQKNPTAFYLCASSKLLGLNTEAFFGQGTRLTVV.

This chain links TRBV24-1 with TRBJ2-5; D is unresolved. The CDR3 spans 13 residues. The ends were cut back, 5 bases at V and 5 bases at J, with 11 bases in the middle. Per germline, CDR1 KGHDR and CDR2 SFDVKD. The CDR3 loop is CATSGPDGETQYF. CDR3 DNA: TGTGCCACCAGTGGACCCGATGGGGAGACCCAGTACTTC.

This clonotype has more than one count but fewer than ten. The DNA of the CDR3 is TGTGCCAGCAGTGAGGGACTAGACCGATCGGAGACCCAGTACTTC. As protein: CASSEGLDRSETQYF. The chain couples TRBV2 to TRBJ2-5; 8 bases line up with TRBD2. The CDR3 totals 15 residues. CDR1 is SNHLY and CDR2 is FYNNEI in the germline V gene. J was trimmed by 5 bases and V by 3 bases; bases with no gene match: 8. Full variable domain (remainder filled in from reference TRBV2 and TRBJ2-5): EPEVTQTPSHQVTQMGQEVILRCVPISNHLYFYWYRQILGQKVEFLVSFYNNEISEKSEIFDDQFSVERPDGSNFTLKIRSTKLEDSAMYFCASSEGLDRSETQYFGPGTRLLVL.

Turning to this clonotype: It is unclear where the CDR3 begins or ends on the DNA, so no DNA is shown, and the CDR3 is as TCRdb lists it. The rearrangement joins TRBV6-1 to TRBJ1-1; TRBD1, the table's D call, was not compared with the DNA. A total of 16 residues make up the CDR3, ends included. Germline values: CDR1 MNHNS, CDR2 SASEGT. CDR3 sequence reads: CASSDFRGGALESAFF.

The chain has TRBV15 and TRBJ2-3; 10 nucleotides line up with TRBD2. Per germline, CDR1 LNHNV and CDR2 YYDKDF (reference sequence). The CDR3 is made up of 16 amino acids. V shed 1 base and J 1 base; nucleotides not matched to a gene: 2. The CDR3 DNA follows: TGTGCCACCAGCAGAGGACTAGCGGGTGGCACAGATACGCAGTATTTT. This translates into CATSRGLAGGTDTQYF.

This clonotype was seen a handful of times. The V call is TRBV2, the J call TRBJ2-3; D unclear. The CDR3 runs to 13 residues. From germline, CDR1 is SNHLY and CDR2 FYNNEI. V gave up 0 bases and J gave up 3 bases, with 4 bases separating them. CDR3 residues: CASSEAFTDTQYF. CDR3 bases: TGTGCCAGCAGTGAAGCTTTTACAGATACGCAGTATTTT.

The gene calls are TRBV25-1 and TRBJ1-1; 7 bases line up with TRBD1. The CDR3 consists of 16 residues. CDR1 and CDR2 (germline): MGHDK, SYGVNS. V lost 3 bases and J lost 5; bases outside the gene matches: 12. The CDR3 nucleotides are TGTGCCAGCAGTGATTTACGGGGCAGGGGGGATACTGAAGCTTTCTTT. Residues: CASSDLRGRGDTEAFF. Filled out from reference TRBV25-1 and TRBJ1-1, the complete variable domain reads EADIYQTPRYLVIGTGKKITLECSQTMGHDKMYWYQQDPGMELHLIHYSYGVNSTEKGDLSSESTVSRIRTEHFPLTLESARPSHTSQYLCASSDLRGRGDTEAFFGQGTRLTVV.

J is TRBJ1-5 and V is TRBV7-2, with D perhaps matching TRBD1 (5 bases). V lost 5 bases and J lost 4, with 9 bases in between. The CDR3 sequence is 13 residues long. The germline V gene encodes CDR1 SGHTA and CDR2 FQGNSA. In DNA form, the CDR3 reads TGTGCCAGCAGCCTGGGACGGAATCAGCCCCAGCATTTT. Translation: CASSLGRNQPQHF. Full variable domain (outside the CDR3, taken from reference TRBV7-2 and TRBJ1-5): GAGVSQSPSNKVTEKGKDVELRCDPISGHTALYWYRQSLGQGLEFLIYFQGNSAPDKSGLPSDRFSAERTGGSVSTLTIQRTQQEDSAVYLCASSLGRNQPQHFGDGTRLSIL.

V usage is TRBV7-9 and J usage is TRBJ1-1; perhaps TRBD1 as D (6 bases). Germline V gene sequence: CDR1 SEHNR, CDR2 FQNEAQ (reference sequence). The V gene lost 3 bases and the J gene lost 4 bases, with 12 bases spanning the gap. The CDR3 covers 14 residues. CDR3 residues: CASSFNAGATEAFF. CDR3 in DNA: TGTGCCAGCAGCTTTAACGCAGGGGCCACTGAAGCTTTCTTT.

This chain connects TRBV3-1 to TRBJ2-7, with D tentatively TRBD1 (5 bases). Per germline, CDR1 LGHDT and CDR2 YNNKEL (reference sequence). The CDR3 contains 14 residues. V was shortened by 3 bases and J by 2 bases, with 11 bases between the two germline ends. CDR3 DNA: TGTGCCAGCAGCCAGTACAGGCAAGCCTACGAGCAGTACTTC. Amino acids: CASSQYRQAYEQYF.

The chain links TRBV5-1 to TRBJ2-5; D may correspond to TRBD1 or TRBD2 (5 bases each). Germline assignment: CDR1 SGHRS and CDR2 YFSETQ. V was clipped by 0 bases and J by 5 bases, with 14 bases between them. CDR3 length equals 15 residues. CDR3 DNA sequence: TGCGCCAGCAGCTTGGGAGGGACCTCTAGCGAGACCCAGTACTTC. Residues: CASSLGGTSSETQYF.

The chain carries TRBV7-6 and TRBJ1-3; perhaps TRBD1 as D (6 bases). The germline V gene encodes CDR1 SGHVS and CDR2 FNYEAQ. This CDR3 is built from 16 residues. Trimming removed 7 bases from V and 0 bases from J, with 16 bases in between. This CDR3 reads CASMQEGTHSGNTIYF. CDR3 DNA: TGTGCCAGCATGCAGGAGGGGACACACTCTGGAAACACCATATATTTT. Drawing the rest from reference TRBV7-6 and TRBJ1-3, the complete variable domain is GAGVSQSPRYKVTKRGQDVALRCDPISGHVSLYWYRQALGQGPEFLTYFNYEAQQDKSGLPNDRFSAERPEGSISTLTIQRTEQRDSAMYRCASMQEGTHSGNTIYFGEGSWLTVV.

The CDR3 protein is CASSEGTGYGYTF. In DNA form, the CDR3 reads TGCGCCAGCAGTGAGGGGACGGGCTATGGCTACACCTTC. V usage is TRBV10-2 and J usage is TRBJ1-2; D is perhaps TRBD1 (5 bases). The V gene's germline CDR1 is WSHSY and CDR2 SAAADI. V gave up 2 bases and J gave up 4 bases, with 8 bases separating them. This CDR3 is 13 amino acids long.

The rearrangement uses TRBV27 and TRBJ1-2, with 7 bases identical to TRBD1. V gave up 5 bases and J gave up 4 bases; unmatched junction bases: 10. Germline CDR1 reads MNHEY; CDR2 reads SMNVEV (reference sequence). CDR3 length equals 15 residues. CDR3 amino acids: CASSRNGQGGYGYTF. The DNA of the CDR3 is TGTGCCAGCAGTCGTAATGGCCAGGGGGGCTATGGCTACACCTTC.

The V and J genes are TRBV20-1 and TRBJ1-2; D might be TRBD1 (6 bases). CDR1 and CDR2 from the germline V gene are DFQATT and SNEGSKA (reference sequence). Trimming removed 3 bases at V and 10 bases at J, with 45 bases between. The CDR3 has 22 amino acids. The CDR3 DNA is TGCAGTGCTAGTACCATCCGTCGTTCCAGACAGGTAGGTTGGAACCGATTGCGATTCTACACCTTC. Amino acids: CSASTIRRSRQVGWNRLRFYTF.

The chain has TRBV27 and TRBJ2-7, with TRBD1 matching 9 bases. Looked up from germline, CDR1 is MNHEY and CDR2 is SMNVEV (reference sequence). The ends lost 6 bases at V and 2 bases at J; junction bases unmatched: 5. This CDR3 spans 14 amino acids. Written as DNA, the CDR3 is TGTGCCAGCAGCTCGGGACAGGGCGCCTACGAGCAGTACTTC. Translation gives CASSSGQGAYEQYF.